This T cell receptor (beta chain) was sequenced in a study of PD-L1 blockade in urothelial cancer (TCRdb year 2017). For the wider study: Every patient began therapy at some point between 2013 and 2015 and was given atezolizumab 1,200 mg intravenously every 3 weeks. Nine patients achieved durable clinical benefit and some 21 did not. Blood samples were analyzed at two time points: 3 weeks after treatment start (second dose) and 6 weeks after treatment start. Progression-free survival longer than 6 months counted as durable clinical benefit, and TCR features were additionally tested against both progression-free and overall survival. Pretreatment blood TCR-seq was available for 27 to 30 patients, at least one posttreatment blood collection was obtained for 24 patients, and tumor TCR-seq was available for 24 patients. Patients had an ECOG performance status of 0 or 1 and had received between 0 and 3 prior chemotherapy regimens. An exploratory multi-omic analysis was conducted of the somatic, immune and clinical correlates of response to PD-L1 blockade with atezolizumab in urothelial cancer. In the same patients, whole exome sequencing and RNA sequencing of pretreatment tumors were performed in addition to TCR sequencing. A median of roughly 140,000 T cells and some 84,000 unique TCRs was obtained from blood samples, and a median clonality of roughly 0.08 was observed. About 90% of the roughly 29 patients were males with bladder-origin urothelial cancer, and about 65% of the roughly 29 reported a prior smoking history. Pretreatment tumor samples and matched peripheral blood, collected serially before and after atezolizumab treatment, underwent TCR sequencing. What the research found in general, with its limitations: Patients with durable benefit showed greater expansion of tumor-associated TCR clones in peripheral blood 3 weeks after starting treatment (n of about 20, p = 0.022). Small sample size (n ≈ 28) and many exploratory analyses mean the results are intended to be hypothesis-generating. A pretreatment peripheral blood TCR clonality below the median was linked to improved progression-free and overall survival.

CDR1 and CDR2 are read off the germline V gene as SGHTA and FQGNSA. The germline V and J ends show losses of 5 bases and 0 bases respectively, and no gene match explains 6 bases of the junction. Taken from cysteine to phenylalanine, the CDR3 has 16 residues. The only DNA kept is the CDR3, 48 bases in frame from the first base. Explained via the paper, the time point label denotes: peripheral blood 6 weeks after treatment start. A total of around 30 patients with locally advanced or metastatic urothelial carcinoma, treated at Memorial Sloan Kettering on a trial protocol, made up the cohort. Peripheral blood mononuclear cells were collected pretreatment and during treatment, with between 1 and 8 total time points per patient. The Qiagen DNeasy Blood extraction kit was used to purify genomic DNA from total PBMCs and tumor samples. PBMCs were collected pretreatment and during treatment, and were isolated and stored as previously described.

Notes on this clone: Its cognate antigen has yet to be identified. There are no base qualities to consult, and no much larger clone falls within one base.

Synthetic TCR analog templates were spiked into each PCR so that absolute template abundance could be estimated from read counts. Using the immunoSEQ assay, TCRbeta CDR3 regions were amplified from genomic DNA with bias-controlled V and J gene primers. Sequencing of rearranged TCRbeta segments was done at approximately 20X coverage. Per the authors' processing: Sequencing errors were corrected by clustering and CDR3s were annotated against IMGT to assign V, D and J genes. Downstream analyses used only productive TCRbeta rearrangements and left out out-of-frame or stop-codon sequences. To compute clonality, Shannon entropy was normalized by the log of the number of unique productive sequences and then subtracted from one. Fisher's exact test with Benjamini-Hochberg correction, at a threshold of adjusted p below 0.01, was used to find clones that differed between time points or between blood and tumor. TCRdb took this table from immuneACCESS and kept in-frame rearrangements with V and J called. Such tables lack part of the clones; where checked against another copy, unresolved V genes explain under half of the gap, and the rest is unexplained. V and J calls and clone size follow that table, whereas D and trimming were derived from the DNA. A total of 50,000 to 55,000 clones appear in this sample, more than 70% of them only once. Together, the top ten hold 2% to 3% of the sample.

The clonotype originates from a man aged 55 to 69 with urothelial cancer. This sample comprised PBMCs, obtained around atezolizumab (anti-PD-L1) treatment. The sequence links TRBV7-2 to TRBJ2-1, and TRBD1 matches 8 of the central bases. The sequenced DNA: TGTGCCAGCAGCCGACACAGGGGGAGCTCCTACAATGAGCAGTTCTTC. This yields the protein CASSRHRGSSYNEQFF.